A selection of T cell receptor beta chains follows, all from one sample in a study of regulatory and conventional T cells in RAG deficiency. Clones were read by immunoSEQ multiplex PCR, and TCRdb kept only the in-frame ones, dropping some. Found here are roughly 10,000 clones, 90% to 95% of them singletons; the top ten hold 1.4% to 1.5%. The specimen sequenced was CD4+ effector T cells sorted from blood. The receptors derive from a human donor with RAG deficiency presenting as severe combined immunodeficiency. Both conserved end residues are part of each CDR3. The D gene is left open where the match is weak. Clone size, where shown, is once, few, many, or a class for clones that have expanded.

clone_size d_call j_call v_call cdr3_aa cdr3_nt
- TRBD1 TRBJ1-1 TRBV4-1 CASSPGQGPFTEAFF TGCGCCAGCTCTCCGGGACAGGGCCCGTTCACTGAAGCTTTCTTT
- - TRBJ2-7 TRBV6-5 CASSYSYSHEQYF TGTGCCAGCAGTTACTCGTATTCCCACGAGCAGTACTTC
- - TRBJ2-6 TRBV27 CASYRSGANVLTF TGTGCCAGTTACCGCTCTGGGGCCAACGTCCTGACTTTC
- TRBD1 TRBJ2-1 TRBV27 CASSLTGAHNEQFF TGTGCCAGCAGTTTGACAGGGGCACACAATGAGCAGTTCTTC
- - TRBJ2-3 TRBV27 CASSLALGTISTDTQYF TGTGCCAGCAGTTTAGCGTTGGGGACAATAAGCACAGATACGCAGTATTTT
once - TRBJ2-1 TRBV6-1 CASTSRMGYNEQFF TGTGCCAGCACGTCGAGGATGGGGTACAATGAGCAGTTCTTC
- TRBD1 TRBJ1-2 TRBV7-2 CASSLAGGQNYGYTF TGTGCCAGCAGCTTAGCTGGGGGACAGAACTATGGCTACACCTTC
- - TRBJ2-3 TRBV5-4 CASSLFRGHNGTDTQYF TGTGCCAGCAGCTTGTTCCGGGGGCATAATGGGACAGATACGCAGTATTTT
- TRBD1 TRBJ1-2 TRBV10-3 CAISESRGPGGYTF TGTGCCATCAGTGAGTCCAGGGGGCCGGGCGGCTACACCTTC
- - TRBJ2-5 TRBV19 CASSTGRAQTQYF TGTGCCAGTAGTACCGGACGGGCCCAGACCCAGTACTTC
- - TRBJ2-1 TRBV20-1 CSAMTANEQFF TGCAGTGCTATGACGGCAAATGAGCAGTTCTTC
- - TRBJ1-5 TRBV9 CASSVDNNQPQHF TGTGCCAGCAGCGTAGACAACAATCAGCCCCAGCATTTT
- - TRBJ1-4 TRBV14 CASSPGGHLNEKLFF TGTGCCAGCAGCCCTGGGGGACACCTGAATGAAAAACTGTTTTTT
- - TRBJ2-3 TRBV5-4 CASSLVQAFTDTQYF TGTGCCAGCAGCTTGGTTCAGGCCTTCACAGATACGCAGTATTTT
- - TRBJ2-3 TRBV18 CASSVTIYKDTQYF TGTGCCAGCTCAGTAACGATCTACAAAGATACGCAGTATTTT
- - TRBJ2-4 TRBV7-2 CASSFGGTKNIQYF TGTGCCAGCAGCTTCGGCGGTACCAAAAACATTCAGTACTTC
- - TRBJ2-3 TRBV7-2 CASSLYRVRADTQYF TGTGCCAGCAGCCTGTACAGGGTTAGAGCAGATACGCAGTATTTT
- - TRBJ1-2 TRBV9 CASSVGTNYGYTF TGTGCCAGCAGCGTAGGGACAAACTATGGCTACACCTTC
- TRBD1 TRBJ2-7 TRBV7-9 CASSGDREFLREQYF TGTGCCAGCAGCGGCGACAGGGAATTCCTAAGGGAGCAGTACTTC
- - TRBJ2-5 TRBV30 CAWSGQVRETQYF TGTGCCTGGAGTGGGCAGGTCCGGGAGACCCAGTACTTC
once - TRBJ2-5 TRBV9 CASSGQWGGETQYF TGTGCCAGCAGCGGTCAATGGGGCGGTGAGACCCAGTACTTC
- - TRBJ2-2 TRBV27 CASSLYRETGELFF TGTGCCAGCAGTTTATACAGGGAAACCGGGGAGCTGTTTTTT
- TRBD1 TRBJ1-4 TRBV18 CASSPGQDEKLFF TGTGCCAGCTCACCGGGACAGGATGAAAAACTGTTTTTT
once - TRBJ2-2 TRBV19 CASSIRGDTGELFF TGTGCCAGTAGTATAAGAGGGGACACCGGGGAGCTGTTTTTT
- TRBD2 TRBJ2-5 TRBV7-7 CASSQLAGGETQYF TGTGCCAGCTCCCAACTAGCGGGTGGTGAGACCCAGTACTTC
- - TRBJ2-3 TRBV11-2 CASSLGGKLSTDTQYF TGTGCCAGCAGCTTAGGGGGTAAACTCAGCACAGATACGCAGTATTTT
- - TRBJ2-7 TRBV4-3 CASSQARGGFSYEQYF TGCGCCAGCAGCCAAGCGAGGGGGGGGTTCTCCTACGAGCAGTACTTC
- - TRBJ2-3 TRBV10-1 CASSERGFTDTQYF TGCGCCAGCAGTGAAAGGGGATTCACAGATACGCAGTATTTT
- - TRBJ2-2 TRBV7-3 CASSLGNTGELFF TGTGCCAGCAGCTTAGGGAACACCGGGGAGCTGTTTTTT
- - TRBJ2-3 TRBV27 CASSLRGADTQYF TGTGCCAGCAGTTTAAGGGGCGCAGATACGCAGTATTTT
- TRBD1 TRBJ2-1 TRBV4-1 CASSPGQGAMNEQFF TGCGCCAGCAGCCCGGGACAGGGGGCTATGAATGAGCAGTTCTTC
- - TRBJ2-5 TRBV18 CASSPAGLYQETQYF TGTGCCAGCTCACCGGCGGGCCTGTACCAAGAGACCCAGTACTTC
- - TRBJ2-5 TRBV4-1 CASSQDRKETQYF TGCGCCAGCAGCCAGGACAGAAAAGAGACCCAGTACTTC
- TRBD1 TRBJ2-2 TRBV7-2 CASSLDRDRANTGELFF TGTGCCAGCAGCTTAGACCGGGACAGGGCGAACACCGGGGAGCTGTTTTTT
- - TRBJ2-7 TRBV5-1 CASSRGTLGSYEQYF TGCGCCAGCAGCCGTGGGACCCTGGGCTCCTACGAGCAGTACTTC
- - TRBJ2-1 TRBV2 CASSDQGSYNEQFF TGTGCCAGCAGTGATCAGGGATCCTACAATGAGCAGTTCTTC
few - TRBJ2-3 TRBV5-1 CASSLGQDTDTQYF TGCGCCAGCAGCTTGGGACAGGACACAGATACGCAGTATTTT
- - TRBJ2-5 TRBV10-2 CASSWAPGGNQETQYF TGCGCCAGCAGTTGGGCCCCCGGCGGAAACCAAGAGACCCAGTACTTC
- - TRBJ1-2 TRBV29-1 CSVEQEKGYTF TGCAGCGTTGAACAGGAGAAAGGCTACACCTTC
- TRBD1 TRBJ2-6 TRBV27 CASSFRDRVRTGANVLTF TGTGCCAGCAGTTTCCGGGACAGGGTTAGGACTGGGGCCAACGTCCTGACTTTC
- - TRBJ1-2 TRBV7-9 CASSFDSNYGYTF TGTGCCAGCAGCTTTGATAGTAACTATGGCTACACCTTC
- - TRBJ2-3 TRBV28 CASSLLGGPRDTQYF TGTGCCAGCAGTTTACTCGGGGGGCCCCGGGATACGCAGTATTTT
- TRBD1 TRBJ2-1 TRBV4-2 CASIETGGNEQFF TGTGCCAGCATCGAGACAGGGGGCAATGAGCAGTTCTTC
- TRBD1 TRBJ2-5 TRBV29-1 CSLMTGAQETQYF TGCAGCCTTATGACAGGGGCACAAGAGACCCAGTACTTC
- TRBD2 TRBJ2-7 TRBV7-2 CASSWTSGSIEQYF TGTGCCAGCAGCTGGACTAGCGGGAGTATCGAGCAGTACTTC
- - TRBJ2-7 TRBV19 CASSRGSYEQYF TGTGCCAGTAGTAGGGGCTCCTACGAGCAGTACTTC
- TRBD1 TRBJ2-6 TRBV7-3 CASSSPGTGWANVLTF TGTGCCAGCAGCTCGCCCGGGACAGGGTGGGCCAACGTCCTGACTTTC
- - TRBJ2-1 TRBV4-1 CASSQDRVEQFF TGCGCCAGCAGCCAAGACAGGGTTGAGCAGTTCTTC
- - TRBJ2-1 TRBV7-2 CASSLAETTALWEQFF TGTGCCAGCAGCTTAGCCGAGACAACGGCTCTCTGGGAGCAGTTCTTC
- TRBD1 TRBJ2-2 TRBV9 CASSLQGGNTGELFF TGTGCCAGCAGCTTACAGGGGGGGAACACCGGGGAGCTGTTTTTT
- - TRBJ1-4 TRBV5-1 CASSLGATNEKLFF TGCGCCAGCAGCTTGGGGGCAACTAATGAAAAACTGTTTTTT
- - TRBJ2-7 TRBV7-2 CASSLQGYEQYF TGTGCCAGCAGCTTACAGGGCTACGAGCAGTACTTC
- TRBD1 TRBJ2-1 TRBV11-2 CASSLNRGNYNEQFF TGTGCCAGCAGCTTAAACAGGGGGAACTACAATGAGCAGTTCTTC
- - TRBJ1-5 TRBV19 CASSIGPGGYQPQHF TGTGCCAGTAGTATAGGCCCCGGGGGCTATCAGCCCCAGCATTTT
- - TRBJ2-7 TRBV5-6 CASSLTIYEQYF TGTGCCAGCAGCTTAACGATCTACGAGCAGTACTTC
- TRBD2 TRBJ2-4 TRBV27 CASSLRGVGAKNIQYF TGTGCCAGCAGTTTACGGGGGGTGGGAGCCAAAAACATTCAGTACTTC
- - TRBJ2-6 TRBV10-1 CASSEGSGANVLTF TGCGCCAGCAGTGAGGGCTCTGGGGCCAACGTCCTGACTTTC
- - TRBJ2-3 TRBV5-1 CASSLGPGRGGDTQYF TGCGCCAGCAGCTTGGGACCGGGCCGAGGGGGAGATACGCAGTATTTT
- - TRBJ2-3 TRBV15 CATSRDLGDTQYF TGTGCCACCAGCAGAGATCTGGGCGATACGCAGTATTTT